This is a list of T cell receptor beta chains from one sample in a study of cytomegalovirus exposure and HLA in healthy donors. This table comes from immunoSEQ multiplex PCR, and its TCRdb copy is limited to in-frame clones, with some not included. Here the sample spans 70,000 to 90,000 clones, 55% to 70% being singletons. Input material: PBMCs. The receptors stem from a woman aged 40 to 55 in good health and CMV-seropositive. Each CDR3 is given with its conserved first and last residue. D genes are given only for firm matches. A clone size is listed for some rows: how often the clone was seen (once, few, many), or a class if it is expanded.

clone size,D gene,CDR3 length,V gene,J gene,CDR3 protein,CDR3 DNA
-,-,14,TRBV29-1,TRBJ1-5,CSVVAGDSNQPQHF,TGCAGCGTTGTGGCCGGGGATAGCAATCAGCCCCAGCATTTT
-,-,14,TRBV28,TRBJ1-1,CASRMGQGHTEAFF,TGTGCCAGCAGAATGGGTCAGGGGCACACTGAAGCTTTCTTT
few,TRBD1,14,TRBV19,TRBJ2-1,CASSSDLGTGTQFF,TGTGCCAGTAGTTCGGACTTAGGGACAGGGACCCAGTTCTTC
few,-,15,TRBV28,TRBJ2-2,CASSLAAKGTGELFF,TGTGCCAGCAGTTTAGCCGCAAAGGGGACCGGGGAGCTGTTTTTT
-,TRBD1,14,TRBV5-6,TRBJ1-2,CASSTPGTGYGYTF,TGTGCCAGCAGCACCCCCGGGACAGGCTATGGCTACACCTTC
-,-,13,TRBV2,TRBJ2-3,CASSAGYTDTQYF,TGTGCCAGCTCGGCAGGATACACAGATACGCAGTATTTT
-,-,14,TRBV6-1,TRBJ1-1,CASNLGEGWTEAFF,TGTGCCAGCAATCTCGGGGAGGGGTGGACTGAAGCTTTCTTT
-,TRBD1,13,TRBV19,TRBJ2-7,CASSPWDSYEQYF,TGTGCCAGTAGTCCGTGGGACAGCTACGAGCAGTACTTC
-,-,14,TRBV7-8,TRBJ2-5,CASSLTGGMETQYF,TGTGCCAGCAGCTTAACCGGCGGGATGGAGACCCAGTACTTC
-,-,13,TRBV7-3,TRBJ2-3,CASSLTGTDTQYF,TGTGCCAGCAGCTTAACCGGCACAGATACGCAGTATTTT
-,-,15,TRBV25-1,TRBJ1-2,CASSGAGHLNYGYTF,TGTGCCAGCAGTGGCGCGGGGCATCTCAACTATGGCTACACCTTC
-,TRBD2,15,TRBV5-1,TRBJ2-7,CASSLTSGGAYEQYF,TGCGCCAGCAGCCTCACTAGCGGGGGAGCCTACGAGCAGTACTTC
-,-,15,TRBV14,TRBJ2-7,CASSQDWESSYEQYF,TGTGCCAGCAGCCAAGATTGGGAGAGCTCCTACGAGCAGTACTTC
few,-,19,TRBV9,TRBJ1-3,CASSVARQGEAGSGNTIYF,TGTGCCAGCAGCGTAGCTCGGCAGGGCGAAGCGGGCTCTGGAAACACCATATATTTT
-,-,12,TRBV4-1,TRBJ1-1,CASSQDLEVAFF,TGCGCCAGCAGCCAAGATCTAGAGGTAGCTTTCTTT
-,-,14,TRBV27,TRBJ2-7,CASKAAATSYEQYF,TGTGCCAGCAAAGCGGCCGCGACTAGCTACGAGCAGTACTTC
-,TRBD2,18,TRBV7-6,TRBJ2-2,CASSPRVGAAGVTGELFF,TGTGCCAGCAGCCCCCGTGTCGGAGCAGCGGGAGTTACCGGGGAGCTGTTTTTT
-,-,14,TRBV7-2,TRBJ2-2,CASSLVPGSGELFF,TGTGCCAGCAGCTTAGTCCCCGGGTCCGGGGAGCTGTTTTTT
-,TRBD1,14,TRBV28,TRBJ1-5,CASRPGQGNQPQHF,TGTGCCAGCAGGCCAGGACAGGGGAATCAGCCCCAGCATTTT
once,-,15,TRBV29-1,TRBJ2-1,CSVEESRSSYNEQFF,TGCAGCGTTGAAGAGAGCCGAAGCTCCTACAATGAGCAGTTCTTC
-,TRBD2,15,TRBV9,TRBJ2-1,CASSQGLAENNEQFF,TGTGCCAGCAGCCAGGGACTAGCGGAAAACAATGAGCAGTTCTTC
-,TRBD1,16,TRBV5-1,TRBJ2-7,CASGMDADRGEYEQYF,TGCGCCAGCGGTATGGACGCGGACAGGGGGGAGTACGAGCAGTACTTC
-,-,15,TRBV18,TRBJ2-1,CASSPFDFANNEQFF,TGTGCCAGCTCACCATTCGACTTCGCAAACAATGAGCAGTTCTTC
few,-,15,TRBV7-9,TRBJ1-1,CASSLGGGRDTEAFF,TGTGCCAGCAGCTTGGGGGGAGGGCGTGACACTGAAGCTTTCTTT
-,-,14,TRBV4-1,TRBJ1-1,CASSQEQGWTEAFF,TGCGCCAGCAGCCAAGAACAGGGATGGACTGAAGCTTTCTTT
-,-,15,TRBV18,TRBJ1-2,CASSPQRSRSDGYTF,TGTGCCAGCTCACCACAGAGGAGCCGTTCGGATGGCTACACCTTC
few,TRBD1,14,TRBV2,TRBJ2-3,CASKTGKGMDTQYF,TGTGCCAGCAAGACAGGGAAGGGGATGGATACGCAGTATTTT
few,TRBD2,15,TRBV19,TRBJ2-7,CASSIGLAGGGEQYF,TGTGCCAGTAGTATCGGACTAGCGGGAGGAGGCGAGCAGTACTTC
-,TRBD2,17,TRBV11-3,TRBJ2-3,CASSLGAGLAGTDTQYF,TGTGCCAGCAGCCTGGGTGCAGGACTAGCGGGCACAGATACGCAGTATTTT
-,-,13,TRBV28,TRBJ2-3,CASSLSAPAGQYF,TGTGCCAGCAGTTTATCCGCGCCAGCGGGGCAGTATTTT
-,TRBD2,16,TRBV28,TRBJ2-7,CASSLPLAGSSYEQYF,TGTGCCAGCAGTTTACCACTAGCGGGCAGCTCCTACGAGCAGTACTTC
-,TRBD1,16,TRBV10-3,TRBJ1-5,CAISESGGQGHQPQHF,TGTGCCATCAGTGAGTCGGGTGGACAGGGTCATCAGCCCCAGCATTTT
few,TRBD2,14,TRBV5-1,TRBJ2-3,CASSSGPSTDTQYF,TGCGCCAGCTCTAGCGGGCCTAGCACAGATACGCAGTATTTT
-,-,14,TRBV18,TRBJ2-7,CASSSPQFTYEQYF,TGTGCCAGCTCATCCCCCCAGTTTACCTACGAGCAGTACTTC
-,TRBD2,15,TRBV5-4,TRBJ2-1,CASSRGLALWNEQFF,TGTGCCAGCAGCCGAGGACTAGCTTTATGGAATGAGCAGTTCTTC
-,-,15,TRBV4-3,TRBJ2-7,CASSQDRSSRSEQYF,TGCGCCAGCAGCCAAGATCGGAGTAGCCGTTCCGAGCAGTACTTC
-,-,13,TRBV27,TRBJ1-2,CASRKGDRDGYTF,TGTGCCAGTCGGAAGGGGGACCGGGATGGCTACACCTTC
few,TRBD1,15,TRBV19,TRBJ2-7,CASSIRTGATYEQYF,TGTGCCAGTAGTATCAGAACAGGGGCCACCTACGAGCAGTACTTC
once,-,12,TRBV6-5,TRBJ1-2,CASSYLGHGYTF,TGTGCCAGCAGTTATTTGGGCCATGGCTACACCTTC
few,-,15,TRBV27,TRBJ1-2,CASRPREGPAPGYTF,TGTGCCAGCAGACCACGGGAGGGTCCCGCTCCTGGCTACACCTTC
few,-,15,TRBV9,TRBJ1-5,CASSGLGDSNQPQHF,TGTGCCAGCAGCGGACTCGGAGATAGCAATCAGCCCCAGCATTTT
-,-,15,TRBV11-2,TRBJ1-1,CASSARTASGTEAFF,TGTGCCAGCAGCGCCCGTACAGCCAGTGGCACTGAAGCTTTCTTT
-,TRBD2,15,TRBV28,TRBJ2-1,CASSLRREVGNEQFF,TGTGCCAGCAGTTTACGGCGGGAGGTGGGGAATGAGCAGTTCTTC
-,TRBD1,15,TRBV15,TRBJ2-7,CATSNPGQGIYEQYF,TGTGCCACCAGCAATCCGGGACAGGGGATCTACGAGCAGTACTTC
-,TRBD2,15,TRBV5-6,TRBJ2-3,CASSLGTSGRDTQYF,TGTGCCAGCAGCTTGGGAACCAGCGGGAGGGATACGCAGTATTTT
-,-,13,TRBV27,TRBJ1-2,CASSFYSNYGYTF,TGTGCCAGCAGTTTCTACTCTAACTATGGCTACACCTTC
-,-,15,TRBV5-4,TRBJ2-7,CASSLQPSRAGEQYF,TGTGCCAGCAGCTTACAACCAAGCAGGGCCGGCGAGCAGTACTTC
-,TRBD2,15,TRBV27,TRBJ2-7,CASSRGLAGTYEQYF,TGTGCCAGCAGTAGGGGACTAGCGGGAACTTACGAGCAGTACTTC
-,-,12,TRBV25-1,TRBJ2-5,CASNSVQETQYF,TGTGCCAGCAATTCAGTTCAAGAGACCCAGTACTTC
-,-,15,TRBV28,TRBJ2-3,CASSLQNPRTDTQYF,TGTGCCAGCAGTCTCCAGAACCCCCGCACAGATACGCAGTATTTT
-,-,15,TRBV10-3,TRBJ1-4,CAISPTTGPVEKLFF,TGTGCCATCTCCCCTACGACAGGCCCGGTTGAAAAACTGTTTTTT